This note documents a single T cell receptor beta chain sequence. This clonotype has at least ten counts. Its antigen is currently not known. No base quality information exists; no much larger clone differs at one position. CDR1 and CDR2 were assigned from the germline V gene as MGHRA and YSYEKL. V is pared back by 4 bases and J by 0 bases, with 19 bases lying between the germline termini. The CDR3 measures 17 amino acids from cysteine to phenylalanine. The only DNA kept is the CDR3, 51 bases in frame from the first base. These reads were obtained on an Illumina NovaSeq 6000. TCR cDNA was made using 5'RACE template switching, a step that added a universal primer site and unique molecular identifiers. cDNA synthesis was primed from both the TCR alpha and TCR beta constant segments. Library amplification used two PCR steps, and the second PCR step added sample barcodes and sequencing adapters. Sequencing of libraries was performed on Illumina HiSeq 2500 (2x100 bp) or NovaSeq (2x150 bp). The published analysis was carried out like this. Demultiplexing of reads and collapsing into UMI consensus sequences were performed with MIGEC, and V(D)J alignment was carried out with MiXCR. Vaccine-responding clonotypes were defined with edgeR using replicate PBMC samples, requiring FDR below 0.01 and a log2 fold change above 5 up to day 15. Bulk clonotypes were assigned CD4 or CD8 identity according to which sequenced CD4 or CD8 repertoire held them at higher abundance. The raw public reads went through TCRdb reprocessing: fastp at Q25, MiXCR clone calling, in-frame beta chains kept. CDR3 protein duplicates are merged, each entry listing the most common genes and DNA. Clone size and V and J calls follow TCRdb, not the original study. For this sample the table gives 120,000 or so distinct CDR3 sequences, of which roughly 15% were detected only once. Of the sample, 40% to 45% is held by the ten largest clones.

This entry belongs to a study of T cells after yellow fever vaccination (dated by TCRdb to the late 2010s). The study in broad terms: The SMART-Seq v4 Ultra Low Input RNA kit was used to prepare libraries from fractions with low cell numbers. To follow T-cell clones before and after primary and booster YFV17D yellow fever vaccination, bulk TCR alpha and beta repertoires were sequenced over time. Two healthy male donors, one aged 18 to 29 and one aged 30 to 40 years, made up the cohort. Bulk PBMC replicates and cell subsets were isolated from blood drawn at multiple timepoints before and after both primary and secondary immunization. The study at large found these results: Because only a couple of donors were included in the study, the extent to which the findings can be generalized is limited. Because abundant contaminating clonotypes from the bulk population could be contained in FACS-sorted repertoires, computational filtering was required. After the booster, most of the clones that had expanded following primary vaccination were detected again (96% of CD4 and more than 85% of CD8), which suggests that memory was broadly maintained. A small share of clonotypes was detected in both CD4 and CD8 compartments, with the overlap likely arising from convergent recombination. Compared with the primary T-cell response, the secondary T-cell response was weaker but faster, peaking on day 5 rather than day 15.

What this sample's treatment or condition label stands for: live attenuated yellow fever vaccine strain. PBMCs were isolated from peripheral blood using a standard Ficoll-Paque protocol. Dynabeads CD4 and CD8 positive selection kits were used to isolate the CD4 and CD8 T-cell fractions. TriZol was used to extract RNA from bulk PBMCs, CD4 and CD8 fractions, and dextramer-positive and dextramer-negative fractions. The sequencing here drew on CD8+ T cells sorted from PBMCs, taken 5 days after the yellow fever booster vaccination. The TCR was taken from a young man who received the YFV17D yellow fever vaccine. The rearranged segments are TRBV4-1 and TRBJ2-7; no D gene can be assigned with confidence. The CDR3 protein is CASSRGPVGSSSYEQYF. The nucleotide sequence reads as follows: TGCGCCAGCAGCCGCGGCCCTGTTGGATCGAGCTCCTACGAGCAGTACTTC.